The next 13 T cell receptor beta chains were all read from a single sample in a study of molecular identifiers for immune sequencing clone quantification (dated by TCRdb to between 2018 and 2020). The library came from PCR. Sequencer: Illumina HiSeq 4000. TCRdb's own reprocessing of the public reads used fastp at Q25 and MiXCR and kept productive beta chains. Identical CDR3 proteins give one entry, which carries the most common genes and DNA. For this sample the table gives some 320,000 distinct CDR3 sequences, of which 20% to 25% were detected only once. The ten largest clones represent approximately 0.8% of the sample. Input material: naive CD8+ T cells from blood, with Jurkat cell RNA spiked in. The cell subset or site label of this sample denotes: FACS-sorted CD8+CD4-CCR7+CD45RA+ naive T cells. These receptor sequences come from a human donor in good health. Some libraries in this study had Jurkat cell RNA spiked in.

This clonotype was seen at least ten times. The chain couples TRBV7-2 to TRBJ1-5; D possibly corresponds to TRBD1 (5 bases). The germline gives CDR1 SGHTA, CDR2 FQGNSA. The CDR3 loop spans 15 amino acids. Deletions cut 6 bases from V and 0 bases from J, with 12 bases between. CDR3 region: CASSQGGYSNQPQHF. For the CDR3, the DNA is TGTGCCAGCAGTCAGGGAGGCTATAGCAATCAGCCCCAGCATTTT.

This clonotype was seen ten or more times. The V gene is TRBV7-2, the J gene TRBJ2-1; 7 bases match TRBD1. The CDR3 is 15 residues long. J was trimmed by 0 bases and V by 5 bases; bases with no gene match: 4. Germline V lookup: CDR1 SGHTA, CDR2 FQGNSA. Written as DNA, the CDR3 is TGTGCCAGCAGCCTATGGGACAGCTCCTACAATGAGCAGTTCTTC. The encoded protein is CASSLWDSSYNEQFF. The entire variable domain, with the rest obtained from reference TRBV7-2 and TRBJ2-1, is as follows: GAGVSQSPSNKVTEKGKDVELRCDPISGHTALYWYRQSLGQGLEFLIYFQGNSAPDKSGLPSDRFSAERTGGSVSTLTIQRTQQEDSAVYLCASSLWDSSYNEQFFGPGTRLTVL.

The genes are TRBV6-2 or TRBV6-3 and TRBJ2-7, with unresolved D. Germline-derived CDR1 and CDR2 are MNHEY and SVGEGT. Between the trimmed V and J ends, which lost 2 bases and 2 bases, there was a span of 13 bases. The CDR3 runs 15 residues. As DNA, the CDR3 is TGTGCCAGCAGTTACCTTGTGGCCCAGGCCTACGAGCAGTACTTC. Protein sequence: CASSYLVAQAYEQYF.

This clonotype was counted at least ten times. The rearrangement joins TRBV6-2 or TRBV6-3 to TRBJ1-1; D remains ambiguous. Germline V gene lookup returns CDR1 MNHEY and CDR2 SVGEGT. CDR3 size: 14 residues. Trimming left V 3 bases short and J 0 bases short, with 8 bases between. The CDR3 loop reads CASSYYSMNTEAFF. CDR3 sequence (DNA): TGTGCCAGCAGTTATTACAGTATGAACACTGAAGCTTTCTTT.

This clonotype has ten or more counts. The genes are TRBV11-2 and TRBJ2-7, with D possibly TRBD1 on 5 matching bases. Germline CDR1 SGHAT, CDR2 FQNNGV. This CDR3 region has 16 residues. Trimming removed 0 bases from V and 6 bases from J, with 18 bases in between. The CDR3 sequence: CASSLDVGRPVGEQYF. CDR3 DNA sequence: TGTGCCAGCAGCTTAGATGTGGGGCGGCCTGTGGGCGAGCAGTACTTC.

This clonotype was seen at least ten times. The rearrangement joins TRBV19 to TRBJ2-2, with D unclear. CDR3 length: 17 residues. Germline loops: CDR1 LNHDA, CDR2 SQIVND (reference sequence). The V gene lost 5 bases and the J gene lost 0 bases, with 16 bases spanning the gap. The CDR3: CASSPIQDLTNTGELFF. The CDR3 nucleotides read TGTGCCAGTAGTCCGATTCAAGACTTGACGAACACCGGGGAGCTGTTTTTT.

This clonotype was seen ten or more times. This chain joins TRBV12-3 or TRBV12-4 and TRBJ2-6; tentatively, D is TRBD1 (6 bases). The CDR3 runs to 19 residues. The V gene lost 5 bases and the J gene lost 2 bases, with 22 bases spanning the gap. CDR3 in amino acids: CASSPFGVGAQTGANVLTF. CDR3 coding DNA: TGTGCCAGCAGTCCCTTCGGGGTGGGGGCGCAGACTGGGGCCAACGTCCTGACTTTC.

This clonotype was counted ten times or more. This chain links TRBV20-1 with TRBJ2-7, with TRBD2 matching 7 bases. This CDR3 contains 15 residues. Germline CDR1 is DFQATT and CDR2 is SNEGSKA (reference sequence). V lost 0 bases and J lost 2; bases outside the gene matches: 7. The chain's CDR3 is CSARDELAITYEQYF. The CDR3 bases are TGCAGTGCTAGAGATGAACTAGCGATCACCTACGAGCAGTACTTC.

This clonotype has more than one count but fewer than ten. The gene calls are TRBV29-1 and TRBJ2-1, with unresolved D. V shed 5 bases and J shed 0 bases, with 11 bases lying between them. Germline assignment: CDR1 SQVTM and CDR2 ANQGSEA. The CDR3 sequence is 14 residues long. CDR3 in DNA: TGCAGCGTTCCGGGCTATACCTCCTACAATGAGCAGTTCTTC. This sequence encodes CSVPGYTSYNEQFF.

Comment on this clonotype: This may be a read error, as it is one base from a much larger clone. CDR3 sequence (DNA): TGTGCCAGCAGCCAAGAGGGCAGGGGGCCCTACGAGCGGTACTTC. Residues: CASSQEGRGPYERYF. The J gene is TRBJ2-7, the V gene TRBV3-1; 8 nucleotides align to TRBD1. Looked up from germline, CDR1 is LGHDT and CDR2 is YNNKEL (reference sequence). The CDR3 spans 15 residues.

The J gene is TRBJ2-1, the V gene TRBV7-8, with D maybe TRBD1 (6 bases). V shed 2 bases and J shed 0 bases, with 11 bases lying between them. This CDR3 region has 16 residues. In germline, CDR1 is SGHVS, CDR2 FQNEAQ. The CDR3 nucleotides are TGTGCCAGCAGCTTATCAGGGGCTAGCTCCTACAATGAGCAGTTCTTC. This gives the protein CASSLSGASSYNEQFF.

V and J are TRBV4-3 and TRBJ2-6; 8 bases match TRBD1. J gave up 2 bases and V 3 bases, and 6 bases lay outside the gene matches. CDR3 size: 17 residues. Germline-derived CDR1 and CDR2 are LGHNA and YSLEER. As DNA, the CDR3 is TGCGCCAGCAGCCACTCCCAGACAGGGGCTGGGGCCAACGTCCTGACTTTC. Translated, it gives CASSHSQTGAGANVLTF.

In this sample, this clonotype turned up a few times. The rearrangement uses TRBV7-9 and TRBJ2-7; TRBD2 matches at 7 bases. Germline loops: CDR1 SEHNR, CDR2 FQNEAQ (reference sequence). The CDR3 has 14 amino acids. J was trimmed by 3 bases and V by 1 base; bases with no gene match: 3. DNA for the CDR3: TGTGCCAGCAGCTTAGTCGAGCGGGACTACGAGCAGTACTTC. Its protein product is CASSLVERDYEQYF.